This T cell receptor (beta chain) was sequenced in a study of T cells after yellow fever vaccination. Regarding the study as a whole: Although the secondary response was weaker, it peaked faster, at day 5 versus 15. FACS-sorted repertoires could harbor abundant contaminating bulk-population clonotypes.

One entry per CDR3 protein results from TCRdb running MiXCR on the 5' RACE reads. The sample carries around 50,000 distinct CDR3 sequences, 7% to 8.5% recorded once. The CDR3 spans 15 residues. The V end was cut by 5 bases, the J end by 2 bases, with 13 bases between. CDR1 is SGHTA, CDR2 FQGNSA, per germline. With respect to this clonotype: Antigen specificity is unknown.

The TCR sequence derives from a man aged 18 to 35 who received the YFV17D yellow fever vaccine. The material sequenced was CD8+ T cells sorted from PBMCs, taken approximately 15 days after the first yellow fever vaccination. The chain links TRBV7-2 to TRBJ1-5, with D possibly TRBD1 on 5 matching bases. CDR3 amino acids: CASSPGAAGNQPQHF. In nucleotides, the CDR3 is TGTGCCAGCAGCCCTGGGGCTGCGGGCAATCAGCCCCAGCATTTT.